Listed below are T cell receptor beta chains from one sample, sequenced in a study of T cell changes during pregnancy in multiple sclerosis. The repertoire was sequenced with immunoSEQ multiplex PCR; TCRdb's copy has only in-frame clones and lacks some. This sample has fewer than 50,000 clones, with approximately 90% found just once. The sequenced sample was CD4+ T cells from peripheral blood mononuclear cells, obtained in the second trimester of pregnancy. These receptors originate from a female donor in good health, enrolled as a control in a pregnancy study. The CDR3 runs from the conserved cysteine through the conserved F or W. D genes are given only for firm matches. Not all rows give a size; the values are once, few, many and, for expanded clones, a class.

clone size	V gene	D gene	J gene	CDR3 protein	CDR3 DNA
NA	TRBV7-2	NA	TRBJ1-1	CASSIQATNTEAFF	TGTGCCAGCAGCATACAGGCGACGAACACTGAAGCTTTCTTT
NA	TRBV19	TRBD1	TRBJ1-5	CASSLDRNQPQHF	TGTGCCAGTTCCTTGGACAGGAATCAGCCCCAGCATTTT
NA	TRBV19	NA	TRBJ2-2	CASSLTGNTGELFF	TGTGCCAGTAGTCTGACAGGGAACACCGGGGAGCTGTTTTTT
NA	TRBV6-1	TRBD2	TRBJ2-1	CASSQRTRDNEQFF	TGTGCCAGCTCTCAAAGGACTAGAGACAATGAGCAGTTCTTC
NA	TRBV6-5	TRBD1	TRBJ1-3	CASSYSGTGTGNTIYF	TGTGCCAGCAGTTACAGTGGGACAGGGACTGGAAACACCATATATTTT
NA	TRBV9	NA	TRBJ1-2	CASTLLGASNYGYTF	TGTGCCAGCACCTTGTTGGGGGCGTCTAACTATGGCTACACCTTC
NA	TRBV6-5	NA	TRBJ2-5	CASSYPPGRDGGTQYF	TGTGCCAGCAGTTACCCCCCAGGGCGAGACGGCGGGACCCAGTACTTC
NA	TRBV5-4	NA	TRBJ1-6	CASSLGFRQDSPLHF	TGTGCCAGCAGCTTGGGATTTCGGCAGGATTCACCCCTCCACTTT
NA	TRBV4-1	TRBD1	TRBJ1-1	CASSTDDRVGTEAFF	TGCGCCAGCAGTACAGACGACAGGGTGGGCACTGAAGCTTTCTTT
NA	TRBV29-1	NA	TRBJ1-1	CSVIPGDTEAFF	TGCAGCGTTATACCCGGAGACACTGAAGCTTTCTTT
NA	TRBV9	NA	TRBJ1-5	CASSVGGGHNQPQHF	TGTGCCAGCAGCGTAGGAGGGGGTCACAATCAGCCCCAGCATTTT
NA	TRBV28	NA	TRBJ1-5	CASSLPGNQPQHF	TGTGCCAGCAGTTTGCCCGGGAATCAGCCCCAGCATTTT
once	TRBV27	TRBD1	TRBJ1-1	CASSLRSRGDTEAFF	TGTGCCAGCAGTTTAAGATCCAGGGGGGACACTGAAGCTTTCTTT
NA	TRBV10-3	NA	TRBJ1-2	CAISVQGSDGYTF	TGTGCCATCAGTGTCCAGGGCTCTGATGGCTACACCTTC
NA	TRBV29-1	TRBD1	TRBJ2-3	CSVARGSTSTDTQYF	TGCAGCGTTGCCAGGGGGTCGACTAGCACAGATACGCAGTATTTT
NA	TRBV5-4	NA	TRBJ2-2	CASSPGSFNTGELFF	TGTGCCAGCAGCCCCGGGTCCTTTAACACCGGGGAGCTGTTTTTT
NA	TRBV18	TRBD1	TRBJ1-2	CASSEDRGQNYGYTF	TGTGCCAGCTCAGAGGACAGGGGGCAGAACTATGGCTACACCTTC
NA	TRBV11-2	NA	TRBJ1-1	CASSLDPRVGTEAFF	TGTGCCAGCAGCTTAGATCCCAGGGTAGGGACTGAAGCTTTCTTT
NA	TRBV7-6	NA	TRBJ2-2	CASSPSSGGLGTGELFF	TGTGCCAGCAGCCCCTCCTCGGGGGGCCTTGGCACCGGGGAGCTGTTTTTT
NA	TRBV27	TRBD1	TRBJ1-1	CASSSQGAPNTEAFF	TGTGCCAGCAGTTCACAGGGGGCCCCCAACACTGAAGCTTTCTTT
NA	TRBV5-1	NA	TRBJ2-1	CASSLGQGIPYNEQFF	TGCGCCAGCAGCTTGGGTCAGGGTATTCCCTACAATGAGCAGTTCTTC
NA	TRBV29-1	NA	TRBJ1-1	CSVYLRDTEAFF	TGCAGCGTTTATCTCAGGGACACTGAAGCTTTCTTT
NA	TRBV19	TRBD1	TRBJ1-4	CASSDRGKTTNEKLFF	TGTGCCAGTAGTGACAGGGGAAAAACGACTAATGAAAAACTGTTTTTT
NA	TRBV4-2	NA	TRBJ1-1	CASSQEGRGNTEAFF	TGTGCCAGCAGCCAAGAGGGCAGGGGGAACACTGAAGCTTTCTTT
NA	TRBV10-3	NA	TRBJ1-1	CAISEPENPGAEAFF	TGTGCCATCAGTGAGCCAGAAAACCCAGGGGCTGAAGCTTTCTTT
NA	TRBV5-4	NA	TRBJ1-1	CASTLREIKNTEAFF	TGTGCCAGCACCCTGAGGGAGATAAAGAACACTGAAGCTTTCTTT
NA	TRBV30	NA	TRBJ2-7	CAWSPQVSYEQYF	TGTGCCTGGAGTCCGCAGGTATCCTACGAGCAGTACTTC
NA	TRBV29-1	NA	TRBJ2-7	CSVEGTKGVHEQYF	TGCAGCGTTGAAGGGACGAAAGGGGTCCACGAGCAGTACTTC
NA	TRBV30	NA	TRBJ2-3	CAWCSGTDTQYF	TGTGCCTGGTGCTCGGGCACAGATACGCAGTATTTT
NA	TRBV30	TRBD1	TRBJ1-4	CAWRDRERTNEKLFF	TGTGCCTGGCGGGACAGGGAAAGGACTAATGAAAAACTGTTTTTT
NA	TRBV19	NA	TRBJ1-1	CASSIDPPNGGTEAFF	TGTGCCAGTAGTATAGATCCTCCCAATGGCGGCACTGAAGCTTTCTTT